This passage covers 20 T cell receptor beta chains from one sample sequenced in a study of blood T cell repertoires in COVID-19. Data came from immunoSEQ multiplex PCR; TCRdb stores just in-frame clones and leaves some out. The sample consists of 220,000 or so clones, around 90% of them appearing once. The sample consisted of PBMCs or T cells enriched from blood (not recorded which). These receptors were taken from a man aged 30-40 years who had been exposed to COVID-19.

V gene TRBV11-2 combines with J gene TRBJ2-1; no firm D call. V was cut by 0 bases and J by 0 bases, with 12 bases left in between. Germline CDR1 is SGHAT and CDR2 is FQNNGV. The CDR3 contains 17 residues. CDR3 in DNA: TGTGCCAGCAGCTTAGATCTTGGCTTTCGCTCCTACAATGAGCAGTTCTTC. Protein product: CASSLDLGFRSYNEQFF.

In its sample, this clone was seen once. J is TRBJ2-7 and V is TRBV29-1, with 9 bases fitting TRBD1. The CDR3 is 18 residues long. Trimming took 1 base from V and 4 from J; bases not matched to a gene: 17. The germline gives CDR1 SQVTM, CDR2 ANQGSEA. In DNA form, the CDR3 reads TGCAGCGTTGAAGGTGTGACAGGGGGGGAACCCCCCCAATACGAGCAGTACTTC. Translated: CSVEGVTGGEPPQYEQYF.

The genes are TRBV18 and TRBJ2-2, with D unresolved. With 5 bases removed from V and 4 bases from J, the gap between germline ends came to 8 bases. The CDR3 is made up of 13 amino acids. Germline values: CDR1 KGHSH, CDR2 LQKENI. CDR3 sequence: CASSSLLTGELFF. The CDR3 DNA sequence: TGTGCCAGCTCATCTCTCCTCACCGGGGAGCTGTTTTTT. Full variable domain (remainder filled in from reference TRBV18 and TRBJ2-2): NAGVMQNPRHLVRRRGQEARLRCSPMKGHSHVYWYRQLPEEGLKFMVYLQKENIIDESGMPKERFSAEFPKEGPSILRIQQVVRGDSAAYFCASSSLLTGELFFGEGSRLTVL.

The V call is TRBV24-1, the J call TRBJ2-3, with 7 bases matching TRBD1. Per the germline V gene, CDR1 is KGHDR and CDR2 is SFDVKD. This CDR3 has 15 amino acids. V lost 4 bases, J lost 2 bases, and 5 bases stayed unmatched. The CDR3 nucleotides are TGTGCCACCAGTGACACCGGGACAGCCACAGATACGCAGTATTTT. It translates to CATSDTGTATDTQYF.

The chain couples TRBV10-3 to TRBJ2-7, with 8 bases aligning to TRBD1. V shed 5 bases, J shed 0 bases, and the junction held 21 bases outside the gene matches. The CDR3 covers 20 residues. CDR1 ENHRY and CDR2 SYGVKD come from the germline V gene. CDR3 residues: CAISFGRGRLGPGPSYEQYF. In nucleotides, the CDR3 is TGTGCCATCAGTTTCGGCAGGGGGCGACTGGGACCCGGCCCCTCCTACGAGCAGTACTTC.

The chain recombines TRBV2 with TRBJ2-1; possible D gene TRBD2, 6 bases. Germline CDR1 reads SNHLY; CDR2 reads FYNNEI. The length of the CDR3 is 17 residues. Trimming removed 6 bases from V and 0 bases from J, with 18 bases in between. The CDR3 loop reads CASRLSPTRSSYNEQFF. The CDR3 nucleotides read TGTGCCAGCAGGCTCTCCCCGACTAGGAGCTCCTACAATGAGCAGTTCTTC.

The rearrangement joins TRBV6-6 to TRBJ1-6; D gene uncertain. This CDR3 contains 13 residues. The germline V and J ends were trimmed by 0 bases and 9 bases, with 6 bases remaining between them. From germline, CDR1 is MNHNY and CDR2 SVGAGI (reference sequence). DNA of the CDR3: TGTGCCAGCAGTTACTCTCTCGGTTCACCCCTCCACTTT. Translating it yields CASSYSLGSPLHF.

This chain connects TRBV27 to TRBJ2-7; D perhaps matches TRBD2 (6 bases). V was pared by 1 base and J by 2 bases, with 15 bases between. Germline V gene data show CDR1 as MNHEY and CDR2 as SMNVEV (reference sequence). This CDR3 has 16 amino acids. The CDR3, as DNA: TGTGCCAGCAGTTTATGGACGTCGGGGGTAGCCTACGAGCAGTACTTC. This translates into CASSLWTSGVAYEQYF.

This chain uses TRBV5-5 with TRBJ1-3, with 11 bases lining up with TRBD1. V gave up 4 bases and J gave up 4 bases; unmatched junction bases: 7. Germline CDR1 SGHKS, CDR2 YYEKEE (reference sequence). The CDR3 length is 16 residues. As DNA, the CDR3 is TGTGCCAGCAGCCCGGCGGACAGGGGGCTCGGAAACACCATATATTTT. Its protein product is CASSPADRGLGNTIYF.

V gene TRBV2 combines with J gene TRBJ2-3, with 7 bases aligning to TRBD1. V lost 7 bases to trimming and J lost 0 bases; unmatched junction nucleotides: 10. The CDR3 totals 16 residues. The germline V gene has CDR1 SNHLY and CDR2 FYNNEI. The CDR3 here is CASKGRGLTSTDTQYF. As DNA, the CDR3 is TGTGCCAGCAAGGGTAGGGGGCTCACTAGCACAGATACGCAGTATTTT.

The CDR3 DNA reads as TGTGCCAGCAGCTCCCCCAGGGGGCTGAACACTGAAGCTTTCTTT. Protein: CASSSPRGLNTEAFF. This chain links TRBV7-9 with TRBJ1-1; 8 bases are a match to TRBD1. Germline CDR1 reads SEHNR; CDR2 reads FQNEAQ (reference sequence). The ends lost 4 bases at V and 0 bases at J; junction bases unmatched: 4. The CDR3 runs to 15 residues.

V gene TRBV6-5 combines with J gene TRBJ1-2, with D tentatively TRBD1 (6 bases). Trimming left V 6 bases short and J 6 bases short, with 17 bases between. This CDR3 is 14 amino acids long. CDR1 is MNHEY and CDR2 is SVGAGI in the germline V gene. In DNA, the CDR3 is TGTGCCAGCAGACAGTCGGACAGTGGGAATGGCTACACCTTC. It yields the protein CASRQSDSGNGYTF.

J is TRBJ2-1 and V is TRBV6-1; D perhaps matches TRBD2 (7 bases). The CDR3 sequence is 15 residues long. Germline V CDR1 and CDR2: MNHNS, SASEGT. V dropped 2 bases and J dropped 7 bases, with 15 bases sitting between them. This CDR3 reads CASSEYRGAGNEQFF. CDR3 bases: TGTGCCAGCAGTGAATACCGGGGGGCAGGAAATGAGCAGTTCTTC.

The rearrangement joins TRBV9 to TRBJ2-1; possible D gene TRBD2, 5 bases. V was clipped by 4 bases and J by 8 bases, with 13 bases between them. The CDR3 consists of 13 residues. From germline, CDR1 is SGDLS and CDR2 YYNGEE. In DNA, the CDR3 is TGTGCCAGCAGCTTCACTAGTAACGATGAGCAGTTCTTC. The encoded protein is CASSFTSNDEQFF.

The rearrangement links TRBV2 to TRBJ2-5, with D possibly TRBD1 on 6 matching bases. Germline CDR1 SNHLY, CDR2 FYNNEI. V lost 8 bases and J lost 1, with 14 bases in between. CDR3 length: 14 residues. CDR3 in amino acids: CASLWWGPQETQYF. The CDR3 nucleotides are TGTGCCAGCCTCTGGTGGGGGCCCCAAGAGACCCAGTACTTC.

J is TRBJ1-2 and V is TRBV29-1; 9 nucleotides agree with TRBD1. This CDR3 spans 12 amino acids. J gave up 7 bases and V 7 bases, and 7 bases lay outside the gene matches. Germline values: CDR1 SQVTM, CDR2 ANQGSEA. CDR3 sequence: CSASDRGFGYTF. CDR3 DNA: TGCAGCGCTTCGGACAGGGGTTTTGGCTACACCTTC.

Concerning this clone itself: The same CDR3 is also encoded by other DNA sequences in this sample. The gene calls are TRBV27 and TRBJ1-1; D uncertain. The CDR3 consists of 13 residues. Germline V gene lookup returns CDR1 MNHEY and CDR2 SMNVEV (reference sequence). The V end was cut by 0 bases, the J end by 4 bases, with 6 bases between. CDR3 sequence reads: CASSLSGSTEAFF. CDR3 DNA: TGTGCCAGCAGTTTATCTGGCAGCACTGAAGCTTTCTTT.

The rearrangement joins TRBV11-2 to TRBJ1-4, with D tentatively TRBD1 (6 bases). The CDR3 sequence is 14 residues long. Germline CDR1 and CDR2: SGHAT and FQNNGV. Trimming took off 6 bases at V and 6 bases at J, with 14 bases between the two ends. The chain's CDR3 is CASSQKGGYEKLFF. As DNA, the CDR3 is TGTGCCAGCAGTCAGAAAGGGGGATATGAAAAACTGTTTTTT. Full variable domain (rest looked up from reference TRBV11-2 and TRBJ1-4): EAGVAQSPRYKIIEKRQSVAFWCNPISGHATLYWYQQILGQGPKLLIQFQNNGVVDDSQLPKDRFSAERLKGVDSTLKIQPAKLEDSAVYLCASSQKGGYEKLFFGSGTQLSVL.

CDR3 sequence: CASSLIGGGSYNSPLHF. CDR3 in DNA: TGTGCCAGCAGCTTAATAGGCGGGGGATCCTATAATTCACCCCTCCACTTT. The rearrangement links TRBV5-6 to TRBJ1-6; TRBD1 might be the D (5 bases). The CDR3 totals 17 residues. V gave up 2 bases and J gave up 1 base, with 13 bases separating them. Germline CDR1 is SGHDT and CDR2 is YYEEEE. Combining the CDR3 with reference TRBV5-6 and TRBJ1-6 gives the whole variable domain DAGVTQSPTHLIKTRGQQVTLRCSPKSGHDTVSWYQQALGQGPQFIFQYYEEEERQRGNFPDRFSGHQFPNYSSELNVNALLLGDSALYLCASSLIGGGSYNSPLHFGNGTRLTVT.

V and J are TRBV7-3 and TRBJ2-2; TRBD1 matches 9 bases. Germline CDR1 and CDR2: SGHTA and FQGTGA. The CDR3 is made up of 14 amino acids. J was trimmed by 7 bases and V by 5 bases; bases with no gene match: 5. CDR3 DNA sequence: TGTGCCAGCAGCCCCGGGACAGGGTACGGGGAGCTGTTTTTT. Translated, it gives CASSPGTGYGELFF.